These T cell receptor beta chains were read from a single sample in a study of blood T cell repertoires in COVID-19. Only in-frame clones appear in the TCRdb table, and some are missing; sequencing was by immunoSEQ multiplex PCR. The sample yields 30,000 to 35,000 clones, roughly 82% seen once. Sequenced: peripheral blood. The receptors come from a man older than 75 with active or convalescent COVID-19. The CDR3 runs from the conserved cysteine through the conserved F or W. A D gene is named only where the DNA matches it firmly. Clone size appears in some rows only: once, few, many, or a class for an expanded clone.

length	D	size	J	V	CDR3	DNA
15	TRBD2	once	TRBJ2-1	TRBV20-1	CSASLAGGLYNEQFF	TGCAGTGCTAGTCTAGCGGGAGGGCTCTACAATGAGCAGTTCTTC
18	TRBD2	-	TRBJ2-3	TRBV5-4	CASSLVTWEGGSTDTQYF	TGTGCCAGCAGCTTGGTAACGTGGGAGGGAGGAAGCACAGATACGCAGTATTTT
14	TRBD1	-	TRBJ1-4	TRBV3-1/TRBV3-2	CASSPGGTVEKLFF	TGTGCCAGCAGCCCCGGCGGGACAGTTGAAAAACTGTTTTTT
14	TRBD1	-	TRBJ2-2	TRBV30	CAWSRTPGGGELFF	TGTGCCTGGAGTAGGACCCCAGGGGGCGGGGAGCTGTTTTTT
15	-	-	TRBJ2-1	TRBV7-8	CASNLDGSGYNEQFF	TGTGCCAGCAACTTAGACGGGAGTGGGTACAATGAGCAGTTCTTC
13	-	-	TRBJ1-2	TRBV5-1	CASSGAANYGYTF	TGCGCCAGCAGTGGGGCGGCTAACTATGGCTACACCTTC
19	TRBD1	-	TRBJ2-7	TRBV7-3	CASSLQPLTNRGRFNEQYF	TGTGCCAGCAGCTTACAACCCCTAACCAACAGGGGGCGATTTAATGAGCAGTACTTC
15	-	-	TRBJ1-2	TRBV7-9	CASSLEGRPNYGYTF	TGTGCCAGCAGCTTGGAGGGGAGGCCTAACTATGGCTACACCTTC
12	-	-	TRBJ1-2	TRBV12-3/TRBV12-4	CASSLGARGYTF	TGTGCCAGCAGTTTAGGCGCGAGAGGCTACACCTTC
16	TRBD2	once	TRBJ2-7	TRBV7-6	CASSLAVAGGAAEQYF	TGTGCCAGCAGCTTAGCAGTAGCGGGAGGAGCGGCCGAGCAGTACTTC
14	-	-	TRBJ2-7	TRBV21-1	CASTTGTSLYEQYF	TGTGCCAGCACCACCGGGACTAGCTTATACGAGCAGTACTTC
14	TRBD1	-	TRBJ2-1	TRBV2	CASSSDRALNEQFF	TGTGCCAGCAGTTCGGACAGGGCTTTAAATGAGCAGTTCTTC
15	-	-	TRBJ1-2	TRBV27	CASSLSGVTGYGYTF	TGTGCCAGCAGTTTATCTGGGGTTACAGGGTATGGCTACACCTTC
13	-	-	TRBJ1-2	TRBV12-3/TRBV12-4	CASTFDPARGYTF	TGTGCCAGCACCTTCGATCCCGCGAGGGGCTACACCTTC
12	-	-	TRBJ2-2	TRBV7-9	CASSLRAGELFF	TGTGCCAGCAGCCTTCGTGCCGGGGAGCTGTTTTTT
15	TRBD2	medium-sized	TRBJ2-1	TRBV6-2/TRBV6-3	CASSYLLTSGGGQFF	TGTGCCAGCAGTTACCTCTTAACTAGCGGAGGCGGACAGTTCTTC
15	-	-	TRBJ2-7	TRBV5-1	CASSLQGFSPYEQYF	TGCGCCAGCAGCCTACAGGGCTTCTCTCCCTACGAGCAGTACTTC
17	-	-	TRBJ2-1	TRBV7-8	CASSLGRTDHLYNEQFF	TGTGCCAGCAGCTTAGGAAGGACAGACCACCTATACAATGAGCAGTTCTTC
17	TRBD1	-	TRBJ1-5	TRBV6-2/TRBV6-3	CASSYPRGQGSNQPQHF	TGTGCCAGCAGTTACCCCCGGGGACAGGGTAGCAATCAGCCCCAGCATTTT
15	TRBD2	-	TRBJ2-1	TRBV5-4	CASSLGRESYNEQFF	TGTGCCAGCAGCTTGGGGCGGGAGTCCTACAATGAGCAGTTCTTC
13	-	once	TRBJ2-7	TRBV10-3	CAISESGPWEQYF	TGTGCCATCAGTGAGTCGGGGCCCTGGGAGCAGTACTTC
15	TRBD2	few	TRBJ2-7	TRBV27	CASSLLAGGAGEQYF	TGTGCCAGCAGTTTGCTAGCGGGAGGGGCTGGCGAGCAGTACTTC
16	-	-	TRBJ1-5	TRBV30	CAWSVAGHYSNQPQHF	TGTGCCTGGAGTGTGGCAGGACACTATAGCAATCAGCCCCAGCATTTT
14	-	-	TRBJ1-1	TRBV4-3	CASSPPGRDTEAFF	TGCGCCAGCAGCCCCCCGGGCAGGGACACTGAAGCTTTCTTT
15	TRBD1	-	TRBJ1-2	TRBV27	CASRLSKDREVGYTF	TGTGCCAGCAGACTAAGCAAGGACAGGGAGGTCGGCTACACCTTC
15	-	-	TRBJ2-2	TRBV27	CASSARLRRTGELFF	TGTGCCAGCAGTGCCCGACTTAGGAGGACCGGGGAGCTGTTTTTT
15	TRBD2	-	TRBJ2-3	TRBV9	CASSRLAGVTDTQYF	TGTGCCAGCAGCAGACTAGCGGGAGTTACAGATACGCAGTATTTT
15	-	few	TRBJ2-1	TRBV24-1	CATSDRGRPYNEQFF	TGTGCCACCAGTGACCGGGGAAGGCCCTACAATGAGCAGTTCTTC
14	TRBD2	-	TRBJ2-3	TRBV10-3	CAISPEAEAGGKYF	TGTGCCATCAGCCCCGAGGCTGAGGCGGGAGGGAAGTATTTT
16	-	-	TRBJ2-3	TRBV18	CASSPGSGKSLNTQYF	TGTGCCAGCTCACCGGGCAGCGGAAAAAGCCTCAATACGCAGTATTTT
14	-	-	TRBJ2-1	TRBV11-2	CASSSPRGLNEQFF	TGTGCCAGCAGCTCCCCCCGAGGCTTGAATGAGCAGTTCTTC
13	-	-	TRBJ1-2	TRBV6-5	CASSFTSVNGYTF	TGTGCCAGCAGTTTCACATCCGTGAATGGCTACACCTTC
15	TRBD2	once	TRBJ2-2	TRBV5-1	CASSGTSGRIGELFF	TGCGCCAGCAGCGGGACTAGCGGGAGAATCGGGGAGCTGTTTTTT
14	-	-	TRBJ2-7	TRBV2	CASSERYTSYEQYF	TGTGCCAGCAGTGAGAGGTACACCTCCTACGAGCAGTACTTC
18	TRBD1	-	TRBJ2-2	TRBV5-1	CASSGTGETKTNTGELFF	TGCGCCAGCAGCGGAACAGGGGAGACAAAAACGAACACCGGGGAGCTGTTTTTT
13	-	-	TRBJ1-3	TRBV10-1	CASSPGVGNTIYF	TGCGCCAGCAGCCCGGGGGTTGGAAACACCATATATTTT
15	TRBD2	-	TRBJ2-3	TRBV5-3	CARSLPSGFTDTQYF	TGTGCCAGAAGCTTGCCTAGCGGGTTCACAGATACGCAGTATTTT
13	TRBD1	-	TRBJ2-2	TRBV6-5	CASSGQGPGELFF	TGTGCCAGCTCGGGACAGGGGCCCGGGGAGCTGTTTTTT
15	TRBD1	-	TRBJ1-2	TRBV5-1	CASSLEGQGDYGYTF	TGCGCCAGCAGCTTGGAGGGGCAGGGGGACTATGGCTACACCTTC
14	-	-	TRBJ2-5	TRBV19	CASSNGGSQETQYF	TGTGCCAGTAGTAATGGTGGGAGCCAAGAGACCCAGTACTTC
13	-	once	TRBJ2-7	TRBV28	CASRHPTGNEQYF	TGTGCCAGCAGGCATCCTACAGGGAACGAGCAGTACTTC
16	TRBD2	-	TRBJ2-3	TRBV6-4	CASSSGLAGSTDTQYF	TGTGCCAGCAGTTCCGGGCTAGCGGGGAGCACAGATACGCAGTATTTT
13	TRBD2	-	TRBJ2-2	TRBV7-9	CASSLGGSGELFF	TGTGCCAGCAGCTTGGGAGGGTCCGGGGAGCTGTTTTTT
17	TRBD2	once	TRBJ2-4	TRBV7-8	CASSSWGGGLAKNIQYF	TGTGCCAGCAGCTCCTGGGGCGGGGGGCTGGCCAAAAACATTCAGTACTTC
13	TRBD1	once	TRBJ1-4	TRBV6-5	CASSGTAGEKLFF	TGTGCCAGCAGCGGGACAGCCGGTGAAAAACTGTTTTTT
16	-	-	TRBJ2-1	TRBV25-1	CASSEWAPGDYNEQFF	TGTGCCAGCAGTGAATGGGCCCCCGGGGACTACAATGAGCAGTTCTTC
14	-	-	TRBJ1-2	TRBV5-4	CASSFGGLDYGYTF	TGTGCCAGCAGCTTTGGAGGGTTGGACTATGGCTACACCTTC
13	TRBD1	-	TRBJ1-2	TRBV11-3	CASSPGQGRGYTF	TGTGCCAGCAGCCCGGGACAGGGGAGAGGCTACACCTTC
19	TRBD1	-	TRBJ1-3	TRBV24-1	CATSDGTGKSWEPGNTIYF	TGTGCCACCAGTGATGGGACAGGGAAGTCCTGGGAGCCTGGAAACACCATATATTTT
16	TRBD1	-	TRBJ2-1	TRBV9	CASSPTPTGNYNEQFF	TGTGCCAGCAGCCCCACCCCGACAGGGAACTACAATGAGCAGTTCTTC
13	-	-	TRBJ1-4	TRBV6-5	CATRPQFAEKLFF	TGTGCCACCAGGCCTCAGTTCGCTGAAAAACTGTTTTTT
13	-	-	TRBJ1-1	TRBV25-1	CASSDQVPTEAFF	TGTGCCAGCAGTGATCAGGTTCCCACTGAAGCTTTCTTT
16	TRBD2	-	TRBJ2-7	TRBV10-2	CASSESRTSGRKEQYF	TGCGCCAGCAGTGAGTCTCGGACTAGCGGGAGGAAAGAGCAGTACTTC
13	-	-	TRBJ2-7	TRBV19	CASSNPTDYEQYF	TGTGCCAGTAGTAACCCGACAGATTACGAGCAGTACTTC
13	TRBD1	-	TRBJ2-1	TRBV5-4	CASSLVGGGEQFF	TGTGCCAGCAGCTTGGTAGGGGGCGGTGAGCAGTTCTTC
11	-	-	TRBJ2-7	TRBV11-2	CASSSLYEQYF	TGTGCCAGCAGCAGCCTTTACGAGCAGTACTTC
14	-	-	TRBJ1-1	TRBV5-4	CASSLQGMNTEAFF	TGTGCCAGCAGCTTGCAGGGTATGAACACTGAAGCTTTCTTT